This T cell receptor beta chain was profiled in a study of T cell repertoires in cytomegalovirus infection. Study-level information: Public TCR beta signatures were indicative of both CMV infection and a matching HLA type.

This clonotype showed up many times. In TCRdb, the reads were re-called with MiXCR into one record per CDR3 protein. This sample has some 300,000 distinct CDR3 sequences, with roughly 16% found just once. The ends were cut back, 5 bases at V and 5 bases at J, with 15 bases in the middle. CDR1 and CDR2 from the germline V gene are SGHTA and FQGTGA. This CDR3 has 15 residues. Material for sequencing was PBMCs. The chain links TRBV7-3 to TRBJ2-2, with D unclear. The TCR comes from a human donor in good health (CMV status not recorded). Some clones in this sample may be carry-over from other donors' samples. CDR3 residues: CASSPGWSQTGELFF. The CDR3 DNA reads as TGTGCCAGCAGCCCCGGGTGGTCCCAAACCGGGGAGCTGTTTTTT.